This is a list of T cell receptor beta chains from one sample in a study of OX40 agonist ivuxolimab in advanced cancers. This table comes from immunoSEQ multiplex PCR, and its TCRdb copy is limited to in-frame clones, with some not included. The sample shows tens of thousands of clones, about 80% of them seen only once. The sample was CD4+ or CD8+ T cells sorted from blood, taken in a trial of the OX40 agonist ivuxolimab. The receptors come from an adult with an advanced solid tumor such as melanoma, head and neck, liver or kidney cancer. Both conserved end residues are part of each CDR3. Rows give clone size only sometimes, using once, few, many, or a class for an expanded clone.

CASSLGTGGEAFF	TRBV5-6	TRBJ1-1	NA
CASSSIMAGLAGGTYEQYF	TRBV7-8	TRBJ2-7	once
CASSIGGLPGDEQYF	TRBV19	TRBJ2-7	NA
CASSLHPISGRDGNEQFF	TRBV27	TRBJ2-1	NA
CASSSGGTSGAPPLRNEQFF	TRBV13	TRBJ2-1	NA
CASSPTPNTEAFF	TRBV19	TRBJ1-1	NA
CASSSLSGVSDYNSPLHF	TRBV7-3	TRBJ1-6	NA
CASSPSGTSSSYEQYF	TRBV11-2	TRBJ2-7	NA
CASARDGLYEQYF	TRBV27	TRBJ2-7	many
CSASPAYEQYF	TRBV20-1	TRBJ2-7	NA
CAAGGGPSSYEQYF	TRBV6-1	TRBJ2-7	NA
CASSAGGEKLFF	TRBV19	TRBJ1-4	few
CASSQDGGEVRTEAFF	TRBV4-1	TRBJ1-1	NA
CASSLTGEYGYTF	TRBV7-9	TRBJ1-2	NA
CASITRTSGGADTQYF	TRBV5-6	TRBJ2-3	NA
CASSPRGGGYQPQHF	TRBV4-1	TRBJ1-5	NA
CASSTGSSAYGYTF	TRBV6-5	TRBJ1-2	NA
CASKGGRVEETQYF	TRBV27	TRBJ2-5	NA
CASSSLGNRNEQYF	TRBV7-9	TRBJ2-7	medium-sized
CAWKTGGGRDTEAFF	TRBV30	TRBJ1-1	NA
CASTASGTLYEQYF	TRBV19	TRBJ2-7	NA
CATSRELFGSYNSPLHF	TRBV15	TRBJ1-6	NA
CASRVAGGETQYF	TRBV28	TRBJ2-5	NA
CASGQGGNTEAFF	TRBV7-3	TRBJ1-1	few
CASSQTRGGPNTGELFF	TRBV19	TRBJ2-2	NA
CSVEERAKGTSGRVDTQYF	TRBV29-1	TRBJ2-3	NA
CASSQGLPYYGYTF	TRBV4-1	TRBJ1-2	once
CSVAGTGGYYEQYF	TRBV29-1	TRBJ2-7	NA
CASSLSWDRTIVSYEQYF	TRBV7-2	TRBJ2-7	NA
CASSVTGTSRDTQYF	TRBV19	TRBJ2-3	medium-sized
CASSLESPETQYF	TRBV7-6	TRBJ2-5	NA
CASSHWGEENSPLHF	TRBV11-2	TRBJ1-6	NA
CASSFPSGAADTQYF	TRBV7-6	TRBJ2-3	NA
CASSYGTGGINEQFF	TRBV6-5	TRBJ2-1	NA
CASSHRDRDSNTQYF	TRBV9	TRBJ2-3	once
CASSSSPQGPTYEQYF	TRBV28	TRBJ2-7	NA
CASNGQGLANEQFF	TRBV2	TRBJ2-1	NA
CASTHGTSRSPDTQYF	TRBV19	TRBJ2-3	NA
CASTGANVLTF	TRBV25-1	TRBJ2-6	NA
CASSLYEGPGDTQYF	TRBV7-6	TRBJ2-3	NA
CSVPVEGNTYNEQFF	TRBV29-1	TRBJ2-1	NA
CASSLSGTYNEQFF	TRBV5-6	TRBJ2-1	NA
CASSPDINTEAFF	TRBV5-1	TRBJ1-1	few
CASNQAGSNEKLFF	TRBV19	TRBJ1-4	NA
CASSLPEPGETQYF	TRBV7-9	TRBJ2-5	NA
CASSLAGSGNTIYF	TRBV5-5	TRBJ1-3	NA
CASSPNTGGYTF	TRBV28	TRBJ1-2	few